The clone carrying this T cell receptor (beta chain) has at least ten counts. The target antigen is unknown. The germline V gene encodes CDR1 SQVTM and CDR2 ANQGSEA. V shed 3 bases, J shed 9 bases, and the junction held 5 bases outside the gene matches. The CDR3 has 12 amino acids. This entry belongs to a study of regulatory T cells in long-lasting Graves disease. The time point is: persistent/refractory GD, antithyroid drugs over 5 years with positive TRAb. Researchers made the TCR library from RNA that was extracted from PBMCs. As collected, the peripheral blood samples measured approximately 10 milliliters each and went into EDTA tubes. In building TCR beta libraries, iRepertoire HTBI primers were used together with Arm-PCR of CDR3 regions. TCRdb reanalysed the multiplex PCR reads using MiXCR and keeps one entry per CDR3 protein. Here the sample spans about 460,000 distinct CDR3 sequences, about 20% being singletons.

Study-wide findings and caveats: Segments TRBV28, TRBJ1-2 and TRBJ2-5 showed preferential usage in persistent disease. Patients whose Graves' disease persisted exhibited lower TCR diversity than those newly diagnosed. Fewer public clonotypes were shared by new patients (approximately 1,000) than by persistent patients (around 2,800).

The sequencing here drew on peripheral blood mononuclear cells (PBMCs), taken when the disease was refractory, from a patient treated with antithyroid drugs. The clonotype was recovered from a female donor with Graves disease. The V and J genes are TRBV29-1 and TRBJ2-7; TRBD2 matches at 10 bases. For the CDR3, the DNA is TGCAGCGTTGACGAGACTAGCGGGTCGCAGTACTTC. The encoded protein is CSVDETSGSQYF.